This TCR beta chain derives from a study of control samples from healthy donors and cancer patients. This CDR3 is built from 16 residues. Germline CDR1 reads MGHDK; CDR2 reads SYGVNS. Trimming took 2 bases from V and 0 from J; bases not matched to a gene: 6. This table comes from immunoSEQ multiplex PCR, and its TCRdb copy is limited to in-frame clones, with some not included. The sample consists of 120,000 or so clones, roughly 87% of them appearing once. Specimen: blood. V gene TRBV25-1 combines with J gene TRBJ1-1; 7 positions match TRBD1. The TCR was taken from a man aged 18 to 29 in good health. CDR3 loop: CASSEKTGALNTEAFF. For the CDR3, the DNA is TGTGCCAGCAGTGAAAAAACAGGGGCCCTGAACACTGAAGCTTTCTTT.